The present entry profiles one T cell receptor (beta chain) with its context. Its antigen remains unidentified. This sample is part of a study of T cell repertoires in cytomegalovirus infection. Overall study context: Epitope selection comprised recently identified HLA-C-restricted CMV epitopes and well-studied HLA-B-restricted CMV epitopes. TCR beta signatures that were public indicated CMV infection and matching HLA type.

Study outcomes and limitations: Frequencies of public TCR beta families were cumulated, and this identified carriers of CMV plus the relevant HLA. HLA-C-restricted CMV-specific TCR beta clonotypes prevailed in the ex vivo response.

Using its own MiXCR run on the reads, TCRdb lists one record per CDR3 protein. The profile shows around 570,000 distinct CDR3 sequences, approximately 40% of them singletons. The sequence was collected from a human donor in good health (CMV status not recorded). Some clones in this sample may be carry-over from other donors' samples. Here the sequenced sample was cultured PBMCs, taken from culture after CMV antigen stimulation.

CDR3 bases: TGTGCCAGCAGCTTGGTGGCCGGGGGGGATGGCACTGAAGCTTTCTTT. Translating gives CASSLVAGGDGTEAFF. The chain joins TRBV4-2 to TRBJ1-1, with a weak D call TRBD1 (5 bases). CDR3 length equals 16 residues. Per the germline V gene, CDR1 is LGHNA and CDR2 is YNFKEQ. The V and J ends lost 5 bases and 4 bases respectively, with 20 bases between them.